This TCR beta chain emerged from a study of siplizumab effects on memory and regulatory T cells. Study-level results: Of the proliferating CD4+ or CD8+ clones, roughly 75-97% lacked a naive or memory phenotype that could be assigned.

Only in-frame clones appear in the TCRdb table, and some are missing; sequencing was by immunoSEQ multiplex PCR. The table lists fewer than 120,000 clones, around 90% of them singletons. Concerning this clone itself: Its antigen is as yet unknown.

This clonotype was obtained from a human donor in good health. Sequencing was done on a sample of CD4+ T cells sorted from blood.

The CDR3 DNA follows: TGTGCCAGCAGCTTAATAGCCGGGACAGGGCCCGGGGAGCTGTTTTTT. Its translation is CASSLIAGTGPGELFF. The chain joins TRBV7-3 to TRBJ2-2; 9 bases are shared with TRBD1. With V trimmed by 1 base and J by 6 bases, 6 bases remained unmatched. The CDR3 covers 16 residues. Germline assignment: CDR1 SGHTA and CDR2 FQGTGA.